The 6 T cell receptor beta chains below were found in one sample sequenced in a study of blood T cell repertoires in COVID-19. Assay: immunoSEQ multiplex PCR; the TCRdb copy retains only in-frame clones and omits some. The sample has over 200,000 clones, 70% to 85% seen once. Sequenced material: peripheral blood. The receptors stem from a man aged 40-49 years who had recovered from COVID-19.

The rearrangement uses TRBV5-5 and TRBJ2-7; 10 bases map to TRBD1. The CDR3 is 14 residues long. Per germline, CDR1 SGHKS and CDR2 YYEKEE (reference sequence). V was clipped by 2 bases and J by 10 bases; unmatched bases: 9. CDR3 coding DNA: TGTGCCAGCAGCTTTGGACAGGGGGGCCTGGACCAGTACTTC. This translates into CASSFGQGGLDQYF. Filled out from reference TRBV5-5 and TRBJ2-7, the complete variable domain reads DAGVTQSPTHLIKTRGQQVTLRCSPISGHKSVSWYQQVLGQGPQFIFQYYEKEERGRGNFPDRFSARQFPNYSSELNVNALLLGDSALYLCASSFGQGGLDQYFGPGTRLTVT.

The J gene is TRBJ2-2, the V gene TRBV6-2 or TRBV6-3; tentative D call: TRBD2 (6 bases). Germline V CDR1 and CDR2: MNHEY, SVGEGT. The CDR3 length is 14 residues. V shed 6 bases and J shed 2 bases, with 10 bases lying between them. CDR3 amino acids: CASSGLLNTGELFF. Written as DNA, the CDR3 is TGTGCCAGCAGCGGACTACTTAACACCGGGGAGCTGTTTTTT.

This rearrangement joins TRBV9 to TRBJ2-2, with TRBD2 matching over 16 bases. V shed 2 bases and J 5 bases; nucleotides not matched to a gene: 9. This CDR3 contains 19 residues. CDR1 SGDLS and CDR2 YYNGEE come from the germline V gene. The CDR3 DNA sequence: TGTGCCAGCAGCGTGGAGGGACTAGCGGGAGGGACAAGGACCGGGGAGCTGTTTTTT. Translated, it gives CASSVEGLAGGTRTGELFF.

The chain is built from TRBV7-2 and TRBJ2-7; D may be TRBD1 (6 bases). This CDR3 spans 14 amino acids. Germline V lookup: CDR1 SGHTA, CDR2 FQGNSA. V lost 5 bases and J 2 bases, leaving 13 bases between the germline ends. The CDR3 sequence is CASSEQGTTYEQYF. In nucleotides, the CDR3 is TGTGCCAGCAGCGAACAGGGAACAACCTACGAGCAGTACTTC.

This sequence joins TRBV27 and TRBJ2-3; 9 nucleotides line up with TRBD2. The CDR3 consists of 18 residues. Germline assignment: CDR1 MNHEY and CDR2 SMNVEV (reference sequence). J gave up 5 bases and V 4 bases, and 16 bases lay outside the gene matches. CDR3 residues: CASSSLLGPAGGRDTQYF. In DNA form, the CDR3 reads TGTGCCAGCAGTTCCCTTTTGGGCCCAGCGGGGGGCCGAGATACGCAGTATTTT.

V is TRBV3-1 (or the pseudogene TRBV3-2) and J is TRBJ1-2; 11 bases map to TRBD1. In germline, CDR1 is LGHDT, CDR2 YNNKEL (reference sequence). With 4 bases clipped from V and 7 bases from J, the junction kept 2 bases outside the gene matches. CDR3 length: 13 residues. The CDR3 protein is CASSRDRGFGYTF. CDR3 DNA: TGTGCCAGCAGCCGGGACAGGGGGTTTGGCTACACCTTC.